This is a list of T cell receptor beta chains from one sample in a study of Tregs in tolerant kidney transplant recipients. Profiling relied on immunoSEQ multiplex PCR, and the TCRdb table lists in-frame clones only, not all of them. The sample consists of fewer than 150,000 clones, about 91% of them appearing once. The sequenced sample was CD4+ T cells from blood. These receptors were obtained from a human donor in good health. Each CDR3 is given with its conserved first and last residue. D genes are given only for firm matches. The size of a clone is reported for some rows only, either as once, few or many, or as a class for expanded clones.

j_call,v_call,d_call,clone_size,cdr3_nt,cdr3_aa
TRBJ1-4,TRBV4-1,TRBD1,-,TGCGCCAGCAGCCAACCTACAGGGGAAGCAACTAATGAAAAACTGTTTTTT,CASSQPTGEATNEKLFF
TRBJ1-1,TRBV6-5,-,-,TGTGCCAGCGGGGGATCAGGTTTCGTCACTGAAGCTTTCTTT,CASGGSGFVTEAFF
TRBJ2-7,TRBV6-6,-,-,TGTGCCAGCAGTGACACCTACGAGCAGTACTTC,CASSDTYEQYF
TRBJ2-3,TRBV6-4,TRBD2,medium-sized,TGTGCCAGCAGCGGGGGGGCCACAGATACGCAGTATTTT,CASSGGATDTQYF
TRBJ2-1,TRBV5-5,-,-,TGTGCCAGCAGCCACCCGGTGGGGGCGAACTCCTACAATGAGCAGTTCTTC,CASSHPVGANSYNEQFF
TRBJ1-5,TRBV18,TRBD1,-,TGTGCCAGCTCACCTGAGGACAGGCTGAATCAGCCCCGGCATTTT,CASSPEDRLNQPRHF
TRBJ1-1,TRBV18,-,once,TGTGCCAGCTCACCAGACATCCTTCGGGACACTGAAGCTTTCTTT,CASSPDILRDTEAFF
TRBJ2-3,TRBV21-1,-,-,TGTGCCAGGTGCGCTAGCGGGAGGTGGATAACAGATACGCAGTATTTT,CARCASGRWITDTQYF
TRBJ2-1,TRBV7-8,TRBD2,-,TGTGCCAGCAGCTTAACGACTAGCGGGGAGGGTGAGCAGTTCTTC,CASSLTTSGEGEQFF
TRBJ1-5,TRBV19,-,-,TGTGCCAGTAGTACGTACAGGGTCCATCAGCCCCAGCATTTT,CASSTYRVHQPQHF
TRBJ2-2,TRBV5-8,TRBD2,-,TGTGCCAGCACCCGAGGACTAGCGGGAGGACTGAGGGTCGGGGAGCTGTTTTTT,CASTRGLAGGLRVGELFF
TRBJ2-7,TRBV18,-,-,TGTGCCAGCTCAGCAACAGGGACCTACTACGAGCAGTACTTC,CASSATGTYYEQYF
TRBJ1-3,TRBV2,TRBD1,once,TGTGCCAGCAGGAAGGGGACAGGGGTTATTTCGGGAAACACCATATATTTT,CASRKGTGVISGNTIYF
TRBJ2-6,TRBV18,-,-,TGTGCCAGCTCGGCGTATTCCTCTGGGGCCAACGTCCTGACTTTC,CASSAYSSGANVLTF
TRBJ2-1,TRBV15,-,-,TGTGCCACTTCGTGGGGACCTCAGCAGTTCTTC,CATSWGPQQFF
TRBJ2-3,TRBV6-5,-,-,TGTGCCAGCCGGGGTGCCCCGGGAACTGGAGATACGCAGTATTTT,CASRGAPGTGDTQYF
TRBJ2-5,TRBV7-8,TRBD2,once,TGTGCCAGCAGCTTGTTAGCGGGGGTTCTGTACTTC,CASSLLAGVLYF
TRBJ1-2,TRBV19,-,-,TGTGCCAGTAGTGCCTACTATGGCTACACCTTC,CASSAYYGYTF
TRBJ2-7,TRBV7-9,TRBD2,-,TGTGCCAGCAGCTTAGGGACTAGCGGGGGGCCCTACGAGCAGTACTTC,CASSLGTSGGPYEQYF
TRBJ2-1,TRBV15,TRBD1,-,TGTGCCACCAGCAGAGATGGAGGGACAGGTTACAATGAGCAGTTCTTC,CATSRDGGTGYNEQFF
TRBJ2-2,TRBV5-4,TRBD2,once,TGTGCCAGCAGCGGTGGACTAGCGGGGGCCGGGGAGCTGTTTTTT,CASSGGLAGAGELFF
TRBJ2-7,TRBV6-5,-,-,TGTGCCAGCAGTTACTCCGACAGCCTTATGGAGCAGTACTTC,CASSYSDSLMEQYF
TRBJ2-7,TRBV5-1,TRBD1,-,TGCGCCAGCAGCTTGAGTGGACAGGCCTACGAGCAGTACTTC,CASSLSGQAYEQYF
TRBJ2-3,TRBV5-6,-,-,TGTGCCAGCAGCTTGGGCAGCACAGATACGCAGTATTTT,CASSLGSTDTQYF
TRBJ2-5,TRBV5-1,TRBD2,-,TGCGCCAGCAGCTTGGAGGGACTAGCGGGCCCTTTGTACCAAGAGACCCAGTACTTC,CASSLEGLAGPLYQETQYF
TRBJ1-5,TRBV7-2,-,once,TGTGCCAGCAGCACCCTGGTAGGGACGGCGCCCCAGCATTTT,CASSTLVGTAPQHF
TRBJ2-3,TRBV7-7,-,-,TGTGCTAGCAGCTTAATGGGCCTAGAGACAGATACGCAGTATTTT,CASSLMGLETDTQYF
TRBJ1-1,TRBV7-9,-,-,TGTGCCAGCAGCCCAAGCGGGACAATGAGGTCAGAGACTGAAGCTTTCTTT,CASSPSGTMRSETEAFF
TRBJ2-1,TRBV5-4,TRBD1,-,TGTGCCAGCAGCTTGGAGGGGGACAGCCGAAGACAGTTCTTC,CASSLEGDSRRQFF
TRBJ2-2,TRBV6-1,TRBD1,-,TGTGCCAGCAGGGACAGGGCCGGCACCGGGGAGCTGTTTTTT,CASRDRAGTGELFF
TRBJ1-6,TRBV30,TRBD1,-,TGTGCCTGGAATAGGGGACAGCCGAATTCACCCCTCCACTTT,CAWNRGQPNSPLHF
TRBJ1-1,TRBV11-2,-,-,TGTGCCAGCAGCTCGTTCAGGAACACTGAAGCTTTCTTT,CASSSFRNTEAFF
TRBJ1-1,TRBV2,TRBD1,-,TGTGCCAGCAGGAGGGAGGGACAGGGGAACACTGAAGCTTTCTTT,CASRREGQGNTEAFF
TRBJ1-1,TRBV5-8,-,-,TGTGCCAGCAGCTTGGGGGATCTCGGTGGGGACACTGAAGCTTTCTTT,CASSLGDLGGDTEAFF
TRBJ2-1,TRBV5-1,TRBD1,-,TGCGCCAGCAGCTCCCAGGGGGCTGGAAATGAGCAGTTCTTC,CASSSQGAGNEQFF
TRBJ1-6,TRBV19,-,-,TGTGCCAGTAAAATTGCTGGCCCTGGTCCCCTCCACTTT,CASKIAGPGPLHF